This T cell receptor beta chain came from a study of identical twins. This clonotype was seen a handful of times. Its antigen is not known. Study findings and constraints: Surplus twin overlap in beta out-of-frame sequences was less pronounced.

Germline lookup yields CDR1 SGHVS and CDR2 FNYEAQ. The CDR3 spans 16 residues. Trimming took off 4 bases at V and 2 bases at J, with 18 bases between the two ends. TCRdb reprocessed the 5' RACE reads via MiXCR and lists one record per CDR3 protein. Found here are 690,000 or so distinct CDR3 sequences, roughly 8% of them singletons; the top ten hold approximately 0.94%. This sample also appeared in a second study, on yellow fever vaccine responses in identical twins.

The receptor was isolated from a woman aged 18-30 years in good health. Sequenced input: PBMCs. This chain connects TRBV7-6 to TRBJ2-7; weak D call: TRBD1 (6 bases). The CDR3: CASSSRPGQDTYEQYF. The CDR3 bases are TGTGCCAGCAGCTCCAGACCGGGACAAGACACCTACGAGCAGTACTTC. Using reference TRBV7-6 and TRBJ2-7 for the parts outside the CDR3, the full variable domain is GAGVSQSPRYKVTKRGQDVALRCDPISGHVSLYWYRQALGQGPEFLTYFNYEAQQDKSGLPNDRFSAERPEGSISTLTIQRTEQRDSAMYRCASSSRPGQDTYEQYFGPGTRLTVT.